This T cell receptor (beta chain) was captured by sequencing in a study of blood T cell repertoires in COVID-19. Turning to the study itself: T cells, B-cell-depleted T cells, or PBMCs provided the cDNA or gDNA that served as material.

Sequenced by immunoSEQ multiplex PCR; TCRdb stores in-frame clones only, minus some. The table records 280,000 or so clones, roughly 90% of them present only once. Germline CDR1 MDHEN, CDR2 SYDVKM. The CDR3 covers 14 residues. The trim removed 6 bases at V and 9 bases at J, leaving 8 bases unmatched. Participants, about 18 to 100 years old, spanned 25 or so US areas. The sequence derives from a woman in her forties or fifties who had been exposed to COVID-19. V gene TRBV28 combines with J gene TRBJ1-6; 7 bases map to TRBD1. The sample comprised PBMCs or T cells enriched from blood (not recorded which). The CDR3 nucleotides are TGTGCCAGCAGCCCCGGGACAGCGTTTTCACCCCTCCACTTT. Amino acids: CASSPGTAFSPLHF.